Listed here are 27 T cell receptor beta chains from one sample, sequenced in a study of blood T cell repertoires in COVID-19. This table comes from immunoSEQ multiplex PCR, and its TCRdb copy is limited to in-frame clones, with some not included. Found here are some 200,000 clones, roughly 80% of them singletons; the top ten hold about 14%. The sequencing input was peripheral blood. The source is a woman in her seventies with COVID-19, enrolled during active disease.

The genes are TRBV10-3 and TRBJ1-1, with 9 bases lining up with TRBD1. V was pared by 0 bases and J by 5 bases, with 7 bases of the junction left unmatched. This CDR3 comprises 16 residues. From germline, CDR1 is ENHRY and CDR2 SYGVKD. The CDR3 bases are TGTGCCATCAGTGAGTCGAGGGGACAGGGAAAGACTGAAGCTTTCTTT. Translated, it gives CAISESRGQGKTEAFF.

This clone was counted between two and nine times. CDR3 in amino acids: CASSPGLRQPQHF. The CDR3 bases are TGTGCCAGCAGTCCAGGGTTGAGGCAGCCCCAGCATTTT. This sequence joins TRBV12-3 or TRBV12-4 and TRBJ1-5, with D possibly being TRBD1 (5 bases). Trimming removed 5 bases at V and 7 bases at J, with 12 bases between. The CDR3 loop spans 13 amino acids.

The V and J genes are TRBV27 and TRBJ1-2; 8 bases map to TRBD1. The V gene end was trimmed by 8 bases and the J gene end by 2 bases; junction bases not matched to a gene: 10. Germline V gene lookup returns CDR1 MNHEY and CDR2 SMNVEV (reference sequence). This CDR3 is 15 amino acids long. In DNA, the CDR3 is TGTGCCAGCTCCCCCCAGGGGGCAGGCAACTATGGCTACACCTTC. The encoded protein is CASSPQGAGNYGYTF.

The gene calls are TRBV27 and TRBJ2-7; no definite D call. The length of the CDR3 is 12 residues. Germline V gene sequence: CDR1 MNHEY, CDR2 SMNVEV (reference sequence). V gave up 7 bases and J gave up 2 bases, with 9 bases separating them. CDR3 sequence: CASIHYTYEQYF. The DNA for the CDR3 is TGTGCCAGCATTCACTATACCTACGAGCAGTACTTC.

The chain combines TRBV19 with TRBJ2-3; D is unresolved. V gave up 3 bases and J gave up 6 bases, with 4 bases separating them. Germline CDR1 and CDR2: LNHDA and SQIVND (reference sequence). This CDR3 has 11 residues. The CDR3 loop reads CASSIGDTQYF. DNA for the CDR3: TGTGCCAGTAGTATCGGGGATACGCAGTATTTT.

The gene calls are TRBV4-1 and TRBJ2-7; 11 nucleotides line up with TRBD2. Per germline, CDR1 MGHRA and CDR2 YSYEKL. Trimming removed 1 base from V and 6 bases from J; junction bases left unmatched: 11. CDR3 length equals 17 residues. The CDR3 region has the DNA TGCGCCAGCAGCCAAGGGACTAGCGGGCCGGGAGCCAGCGAGCAGTACTTC. Its translation: CASSQGTSGPGASEQYF.

V and J are TRBV18 and TRBJ2-1; TRBD2 agrees at 8 bases. The germline V gene has CDR1 KGHSH and CDR2 LQKENI. Unmatched junction bases numbered 6, after V lost 6 bases and J lost 5 bases. CDR3 length equals 14 residues. The CDR3 spells CASSVSGKNNEQFF. Here the CDR3 DNA reads TGTGCCAGCTCGGTTAGCGGGAAAAACAATGAGCAGTTCTTC.

This clone has just one count. This CDR3 reads CASSEKEARGGYTF. The CDR3 region has the DNA TGTGCCAGCAGTGAGAAGGAAGCTAGGGGGGGCTACACCTTC. V and J are TRBV2 and TRBJ1-2; D may be TRBD1 (6 bases). This CDR3 is built from 14 residues. Germline CDR1 reads SNHLY; CDR2 reads FYNNEI. Deletions cut 3 bases from V and 8 bases from J, with 16 bases between.

The rearrangement joins TRBV5-6 to TRBJ2-1, with 12 positions matching TRBD2. The CDR3 runs 16 residues. The V gene's germline CDR1 is SGHDT and CDR2 YYEEEE. V lost 4 bases and J lost 8; bases outside the gene matches: 10. The chain's CDR3 is CASSPYLAGGLDEQFF. The CDR3 DNA sequence: TGTGCCAGCAGCCCGTATCTAGCGGGAGGGCTTGATGAGCAGTTCTTC.

The chain carries TRBV5-1 and TRBJ1-2; weak D call: TRBD1 (6 bases). Trimming removed 4 bases from V and 8 bases from J, with 24 bases in between. Germline V gene lookup returns CDR1 SGHRS and CDR2 YFSETQ. The CDR3 is 16 amino acids. As DNA, the CDR3 is TGCGCCAGCAGCAGCAACTCCGGGACACCCACCCGGGGCTACACCTTC. It specifies CASSSNSGTPTRGYTF.

The gene calls are TRBV7-2 and TRBJ1-3, with D possibly matching TRBD1 (5 bases). V was trimmed by 4 bases and J by 4 bases, leaving 14 bases between them. This CDR3 comprises 15 residues. Germline CDR1 and CDR2: SGHTA and FQGNSA. The CDR3 DNA reads TGTGCCAGCAGCTCCGACAGTGGATCCGGAAACACCATATATTTT. It codes for CASSSDSGSGNTIYF.

This clone was seen only a few times. The chain carries TRBV13 and TRBJ1-6; D may be TRBD1 (5 bases). This CDR3 has 16 residues. CDR1 and CDR2 from the germline V gene are PRHDT and FYEKMQ (reference sequence). V gave up 5 bases and J gave up 8 bases, with 19 bases separating them. The CDR3 spells CASSAGDRLRDSPLHF. The CDR3 DNA reads as TGTGCCAGCAGCGCGGGGGACCGACTAAGGGATTCACCCCTCCACTTT.

The chain combines TRBV7-9 with TRBJ2-7; D possibly corresponds to TRBD2 (6 bases). Germline CDR1 reads SEHNR; CDR2 reads FQNEAQ (reference sequence). The CDR3 consists of 15 residues. Trimming pared 6 bases from V and 5 bases from J, leaving 20 bases between. CDR3 amino acids: CASSSPRGTSHEQYF. In DNA form, the CDR3 reads TGTGCCAGCAGTTCCCCCCGGGGAACTAGCCACGAGCAGTACTTC.

This clone was detected only once. This chain connects TRBV29-1 to TRBJ1-3; perhaps TRBD1 as D (5 bases). Looked up from germline, CDR1 is SQVTM and CDR2 is ANQGSEA. V was shortened by 4 bases and J by 0 bases, with 10 bases between the two germline ends. The CDR3 contains 14 residues. The CDR3 coding sequence is TGCAGCGTTGGACAGAGTAGCTCTGGAAACACCATATATTTT. Amino acids: CSVGQSSSGNTIYF.

The chain links TRBV28 to TRBJ1-3; TRBD1 is a possible D gene (5 bases). Trimming took 6 bases from V and 0 from J, leaving 12 bases between them. The CDR3 totals 15 residues. Per the germline V gene, CDR1 is MDHEN and CDR2 is SYDVKM. CDR3 DNA: TGTGCCAGCAGCTTCGGGGGTGGCTCTGGAAACACCATATATTTT. This translates into CASSFGGGSGNTIYF.

V and J are TRBV27 and TRBJ1-1; D not certain. Germline lookup yields CDR1 MNHEY and CDR2 SMNVEV (reference sequence). V lost 6 bases and J lost 9, with 11 bases in between. This CDR3 is built from 11 residues. The CDR3, as DNA: TGTGCCAGCAGAAGAGGATTGCAAGCTTTCTTT. As protein: CASRRGLQAFF.

The rearrangement uses TRBV29-1 and TRBJ2-7; 8 nucleotides agree with TRBD2. Germline V CDR1 and CDR2: SQVTM, ANQGSEA. V lost 5 bases and J lost 6; bases outside the gene matches: 9. The CDR3 contains 13 residues. The CDR3 nucleotides read TGCAGCGTTCTGGGACTAGATTCCCGCGAGCAGTACTTC. Its protein product is CSVLGLDSREQYF.

The chain employs TRBV6-5 and TRBJ1-6, with D possibly being TRBD1 (6 bases). CDR1 is MNHEY, CDR2 SVGAGI, per germline. The CDR3 sequence is 13 residues long. With 10 bases removed from V and 8 bases from J, the gap between germline ends came to 15 bases. The chain's CDR3 is CATTRGGDSPLHF. CDR3 DNA: TGTGCCACCACTAGGGGGGGAGATTCACCCCTCCACTTT.

The table lists this clone with a few counts. The chain is built from TRBV15 and TRBJ1-4, with a possible D match to TRBD1 (5 bases). The CDR3 sequence is 15 residues long. The V end was cut by 6 bases, the J end by 8 bases, with 19 bases between. The V gene's germline CDR1 is LNHNV and CDR2 YYDKDF (reference sequence). The CDR3 is CATRTPRDGGEKLFF. The CDR3 DNA follows: TGTGCCACCAGAACACCCCGGGACGGGGGAGAAAAACTGTTTTTT.

This clone has a handful of counts. The chain couples TRBV19 to TRBJ1-6, with 8 bases matching TRBD1. CDR3 length: 15 residues. V was pared by 8 bases and J by 7 bases, with 10 bases of the junction left unmatched. Germline CDR1 and CDR2: LNHDA and SQIVND (reference sequence). The CDR3 DNA sequence: TGTGCCAGTTTGTCGACAGGGGAATACAATTCACCCCTCCACTTT. Translation: CASLSTGEYNSPLHF.

The rearrangement links TRBV6-1 to TRBJ2-2; perhaps TRBD2 as D (6 bases). The germline V and J ends were trimmed by 3 bases and 1 base, with 9 bases remaining between them. Germline V gene data show CDR1 as MNHNS and CDR2 as SASEGT. The CDR3 extends over 15 amino acids. The CDR3 sequence is CASSEGLMNTGELFF. The CDR3 nucleotides read TGTGCCAGCAGTGAGGGACTGATGAACACCGGGGAGCTGTTTTTT.

This sequence joins TRBV4-2 and TRBJ2-2; a possible D gene is TRBD2 (5 bases). The CDR3 is made up of 14 amino acids. The V end was cut by 0 bases, the J end by 6 bases, with 8 bases between. Germline V gives CDR1 LGHNA, CDR2 YNFKEQ. CDR3 sequence: CASSQDARAGELFF. The CDR3 nucleotides read TGTGCCAGCAGCCAAGATGCGAGGGCCGGGGAGCTGTTTTTT.

This clone came up once. This chain uses TRBV11-3 with TRBJ1-4; TRBD1 might be the D (6 bases). Trimming removed 5 bases from V and 4 bases from J, with 17 bases in between. The V gene's germline CDR1 is SGHNT and CDR2 YENEEA. The CDR3 covers 16 residues. The CDR3 bases are TGTGCCAGCAGCGGACAGAGTCCTAGAGGTAATGAAAAACTGTTTTTT. This translates into CASSGQSPRGNEKLFF.

CDR3 nucleotide sequence: TGTGCCAGCAGTCCGCCCACAGGGGAAAAGACCCAGTACTTC. Translation gives CASSPPTGEKTQYF. This chain joins TRBV6-5 and TRBJ2-5; 7 bases are shared with TRBD1. CDR1 is MNHEY and CDR2 is SVGAGI in the germline V gene. The CDR3 consists of 14 residues. V lost 5 bases, J lost 6 bases, and 9 bases stayed unmatched.

The chain combines TRBV6-5 with TRBJ2-3, with D perhaps TRBD2 (5 bases). Trimming pared 10 bases from V and 4 bases from J, leaving 21 bases between. The germline V gene encodes CDR1 MNHEY and CDR2 SVGAGI. The CDR3 is 15 amino acids. The CDR3 loop reads CATHLRRTSSDTQYF. The CDR3 DNA follows: TGTGCCACGCACCTGCGGAGAACTAGTTCAGATACGCAGTATTTT.

The V gene is TRBV28, the J gene TRBJ1-1; D not resolved. The germline V and J ends were trimmed by 3 bases and 2 bases, with 7 bases remaining between them. Per the germline V gene, CDR1 is MDHEN and CDR2 is SYDVKM. The CDR3 has 13 amino acids. The CDR3 DNA is TGTGCCAGCAGTTTCGGGTTAAACACTGAAGCTTTCTTT. It specifies CASSFGLNTEAFF.

The V and J genes are TRBV19 and TRBJ1-2, with 7 bases lining up with TRBD1. The J segment lost 5 bases and the V segment lost 7 bases, leaving 10 bases of the junction unmatched. The CDR3 consists of 14 residues. CDR1 and CDR2 from the germline V gene are LNHDA and SQIVND (reference sequence). The CDR3: CASKELQGDYGYTF. DNA for the CDR3: TGTGCCAGTAAGGAACTTCAGGGGGATTATGGCTACACCTTC.